Shown below are 31 T cell receptor beta chains from a single sample sequenced in a study of T cells in localized non-small cell lung cancer. Generated by immunoSEQ multiplex PCR, the TCRdb table keeps only in-frame clones and is missing some. The data contain 90,000 to 95,000 clones, about nine tenths of them singletons. The starting material was peripheral blood, obtained before any cancer treatment. The receptors come from a man between 40 and 70 years old with stage I squamous cell lung carcinoma.

The chain combines TRBV11-3 with TRBJ1-1; 9 bases are shared with TRBD1. CDR3 length: 14 residues. Trimming took 5 bases from V and 4 from J; bases not matched to a gene: 5. Per germline, CDR1 SGHNT and CDR2 YENEEA. CDR3 nucleotides: TGTGCCAGCAGCAAAAGACAGGGGGTCACTGAAGCTTTCTTT. This codes for CASSKRQGVTEAFF. The full variable domain, rest sourced from reference TRBV11-3 and TRBJ1-1, is EAGVVQSPRYKIIEKKQPVAFWCNPISGHNTLYWYLQNLGQGPELLIRYENEEAVDDSQLPKDRFSAERLKGVDSTLKIQPAELGDSAVYLCASSKRQGVTEAFFGQGTRLTVV.

The chain's CDR3 is CASSWANYGYTF. As DNA, the CDR3 is TGTGCCAGCAGTTGGGCTAACTATGGCTACACCTTC. The V gene is TRBV2, the J gene TRBJ1-2; D is ambiguous. Germline CDR1 and CDR2: SNHLY and FYNNEI. This CDR3 spans 12 amino acids. The ends were cut back, 5 bases at V and 0 bases at J, with 4 bases in the middle.

This clone was picked up one time. V usage is TRBV5-1 and J usage is TRBJ2-1, with unresolved D. V shed 0 bases and J shed 9 bases, with 13 bases lying between them. CDR1 and CDR2 from the germline V gene are SGHRS and YFSETQ. The length of the CDR3 is 14 residues. CDR3 sequence (DNA): TGCGCCAGCAGCTTGGAAGGCCTAGTCGGTGAGCAGTTCTTC. It translates to CASSLEGLVGEQFF. Based on the CDR3 plus reference TRBV5-1 and TRBJ2-1, the full variable domain is KAGVTQTPRYLIKTRGQQVTLSCSPISGHRSVSWYQQTPGQGLQFLFEYFSETQRNKGNFPGRFSGRQFSNSRSEMNVSTLELGDSALYLCASSLEGLVGEQFFGPGTRLTVL.

The chain recombines TRBV28 with TRBJ2-6; D is ambiguous. V lost 5 bases, J lost 2 bases, and 10 bases lay in between. This CDR3 has 15 amino acids. Germline CDR1 MDHEN, CDR2 SYDVKM. CDR3 DNA: TGTGCCAGCAGTCCACACTCTACTGGGGCCAACGTCCTGACTTTC. Translation gives CASSPHSTGANVLTF.

The chain is built from TRBV10-3 and TRBJ1-3; unclear D gene. This CDR3 has 16 residues. The V gene lost 6 bases and the J gene lost 3 bases, with 18 bases spanning the gap. Germline CDR1 reads ENHRY; CDR2 reads SYGVKD. The DNA for the CDR3 is TGTGCCATCAGGCCGAGTGGGGTCGGTCTTGGAAACACCATATATTTT. Translation gives CAIRPSGVGLGNTIYF.

The gene calls are TRBV11-3 and TRBJ1-1; D unclear. CDR1 is SGHNT, CDR2 YENEEA, per germline. V shed 0 bases and J shed 0 bases, with 5 bases lying between them. The CDR3 runs 14 residues. The CDR3 bases are TGTGCCAGCAGCTTAGACAAGCTGAACACTGAAGCTTTCTTT. Translation gives CASSLDKLNTEAFF.

The chain uses TRBV9 and TRBJ2-2; 9 bases line up with TRBD1. The CDR3 is 14 residues long. V shed 10 bases, J shed 0 bases, and the junction held 4 bases outside the gene matches. CDR1 and CDR2 (germline): SGDLS, YYNGEE. CDR3 sequence (DNA): TGTGCCGGGGGGACAGGGCCGAACACCGGGGAGCTGTTTTTT. This sequence encodes CAGGTGPNTGELFF.

The chain links TRBV7-2 to TRBJ2-1; the match to TRBD1 covers 9 bases. CDR3 length equals 15 residues. V lost 5 bases, J lost 1 base, and 3 bases stayed unmatched. Looked up from germline, CDR1 is SGHTA and CDR2 is FQGNSA. The CDR3 nucleotides read TGTGCCAGCAGCCTCGACAGGGGGTCCTACAATGAGCAGTTCTTC. It yields the protein CASSLDRGSYNEQFF.

This chain connects TRBV11-3 to TRBJ2-2; TRBD1 might be the D (6 bases). Per germline, CDR1 SGHNT and CDR2 YENEEA. The length of the CDR3 is 19 residues. V gave up 3 bases and J gave up 0 bases, with 20 bases separating them. In nucleotides, the CDR3 is TGTGCCAGCAGCTTTGAGGCAGGGGAACAGCGAGCGAACACCGGGGAGCTGTTTTTT. Translated, it gives CASSFEAGEQRANTGELFF.

This chain connects TRBV19 to TRBJ1-5, with 9 nucleotides matching TRBD1. This CDR3 is built from 15 residues. Germline lookup yields CDR1 LNHDA and CDR2 SQIVND (reference sequence). V lost 3 bases and J lost 7; bases outside the gene matches: 7. CDR3 sequence reads: CASSIRTGERQPQHF. The DNA for the CDR3 is TGTGCCAGTAGTATCCGGACAGGGGAGCGACAGCCCCAGCATTTT.

The chain links TRBV30 to TRBJ2-7, with D perhaps being TRBD1 or TRBD2 (5 bases each). Germline V gene lookup returns CDR1 GTSNPN and CDR2 SVGIG (reference sequence). V lost 4 bases and J 0 bases, leaving 10 bases between the germline ends. This CDR3 is 13 amino acids long. CDR3 protein: CAWTGTDSYEQYF. CDR3 in DNA: TGTGCCTGGACCGGGACCGACTCCTACGAGCAGTACTTC.

This chain connects TRBV7-8 to TRBJ1-1; D gene ambiguous. The length of the CDR3 is 14 residues. V lost 1 base and J 3 bases, leaving 9 bases between the germline ends. Germline values: CDR1 SGHVS, CDR2 FQNEAQ. The CDR3 sequence: CASSLEGRYTEAFF. The CDR3 nucleotides read TGTGCCAGCAGCTTAGAGGGTCGATACACTGAAGCTTTCTTT. Supplemented by reference TRBV7-8 and TRBJ1-1, the full variable domain reads GAGVSQSPRYKVAKRGQDVALRCDPISGHVSLFWYQQALGQGPEFLTYFQNEAQLDKSGLPSDRFFAERPEGSVSTLKIQRTQQEDSAVYLCASSLEGRYTEAFFGQGTRLTVV.

V gene TRBV28 combines with J gene TRBJ2-3, with TRBD2 matching 9 bases. The CDR3 has 16 amino acids. Looked up from germline, CDR1 is MDHEN and CDR2 is SYDVKM. The V gene end was trimmed by 3 bases and the J gene end by 6 bases; junction bases not matched to a gene: 10. The CDR3 region is CASSLSSGVVQDTQYF. The CDR3, as DNA: TGTGCCAGCAGTTTGTCTAGCGGGGTGGTGCAGGATACGCAGTATTTT.

The J gene is TRBJ1-1, the V gene TRBV19; 7 bases map to TRBD1. Germline trimming cut 4 bases from V and 3 bases from J; bases unmatched to any gene: 11. This CDR3 comprises 16 residues. CDR1 and CDR2 from the germline V gene are LNHDA and SQIVND (reference sequence). The CDR3 spells CASSKAGDSLYTEAFF. The CDR3 DNA sequence: TGTGCCAGTAGTAAAGCGGGGGACAGCCTATACACTGAAGCTTTCTTT. Full variable domain (missing parts from reference TRBV19 and TRBJ1-1): DGGITQSPKYLFRKEGQNVTLSCEQNLNHDAMYWYRQDPGQGLRLIYYSQIVNDFQKGDIAEGYSVSREKKESFPLTVTSAQKNPTAFYLCASSKAGDSLYTEAFFGQGTRLTVV.

V usage is TRBV25-1 and J usage is TRBJ1-2, with a possible D match to TRBD1 (5 bases). Germline V gives CDR1 MGHDK, CDR2 SYGVNS. V gave up 3 bases and J gave up 1 base, with 12 bases separating them. This CDR3 is built from 15 residues. The CDR3 here is CASSDPGGSNYGYTF. In nucleotides, the CDR3 is TGTGCCAGCAGTGACCCTGGGGGGAGTAACTATGGCTACACCTTC.

This chain links TRBV27 with TRBJ2-1; tentative D call: TRBD1 (6 bases). The germline gives CDR1 MNHEY, CDR2 SMNVEV (reference sequence). The length of the CDR3 is 15 residues. V lost 3 bases and J lost 7, with 16 bases in between. The CDR3 spells CASSFGRGERNEQFF. The CDR3 DNA is TGTGCCAGCAGTTTTGGCAGGGGCGAACGGAATGAGCAGTTCTTC.

This clone was seen a single time. Other nucleotide sequences in the sample specify the same CDR3. The chain recombines TRBV18 with TRBJ1-3; no definite D call. Per the germline V gene, CDR1 is KGHSH and CDR2 is LQKENI. The CDR3 is 12 amino acids. Deletions cut 3 bases from V and 4 bases from J, with 4 bases between. CDR3 bases: TGTGCCAGCTCACCCGGGGGAAACACCATATATTTT. Encoded protein: CASSPGGNTIYF.

This clone was detected once. V gene TRBV2 combines with J gene TRBJ1-1; D is possibly TRBD1 (5 bases). The CDR3 loop spans 15 amino acids. Trimming removed 2 bases from V and 1 base from J, with 11 bases in between. The germline V gene has CDR1 SNHLY and CDR2 FYNNEI. CDR3: CASSEQGSPNTEAFF. CDR3 sequence (DNA): TGTGCCAGCAGTGAACAGGGATCACCGAACACTGAAGCTTTCTTT.

V is TRBV5-7 and J is TRBJ1-2; D gene ambiguous. TRBV5-7 is marked as an open reading frame, function uncertain. V shed 3 bases and J shed 0 bases, with 12 bases lying between them. The CDR3 has 15 residues. The CDR3 DNA reads TGTGCCAGCAGCTGGCGAAGTACCCCTAACTATGGCTACACCTTC. Its protein product is CASSWRSTPNYGYTF.

The genes are TRBV7-2 and TRBJ2-4, with TRBD1 matching 10 bases. Trimming removed 5 bases from V and 0 bases from J; junction bases left unmatched: 10. The V gene's germline CDR1 is SGHTA and CDR2 FQGNSA. This CDR3 has 18 amino acids. As DNA, the CDR3 is TGTGCCAGCAGCCTCGTAGGGACAGGGGATGGAGCCAAAAACATTCAGTACTTC. This translates into CASSLVGTGDGAKNIQYF.

The chain carries TRBV7-2 and TRBJ2-5; D remains ambiguous. This CDR3 has 12 residues. Germline assignment: CDR1 SGHTA and CDR2 FQGNSA. V lost 2 bases, J lost 5 bases, and 6 bases lay in between. CDR3 sequence (DNA): TGTGCCAGCAGCTTATCTTCCGAGACCCAGTACTTC. It encodes CASSLSSETQYF.

CDR3 sequence: CASSQLIGAGNTIYF. In DNA, the CDR3 is TGCGCCAGCAGCCAATTAATAGGGGCTGGAAACACCATATATTTT. V usage is TRBV4-3 and J usage is TRBJ1-3; D is possibly TRBD1 (5 bases). CDR1 is LGHNA and CDR2 is YSLEER in the germline V gene. Trimming removed 2 bases at V and 2 bases at J, with 10 bases between. The CDR3 is 15 residues long.

J is TRBJ1-1 and V is TRBV5-6; D may be TRBD1 (5 bases). Trimming pared 4 bases from V and 0 bases from J, leaving 10 bases between. CDR3 size: 14 residues. Germline V gene data show CDR1 as SGHDT and CDR2 as YYEEEE. CDR3 sequence reads: CASSPRVMNTEAFF. As DNA, the CDR3 is TGTGCCAGCAGCCCCAGGGTTATGAACACTGAAGCTTTCTTT.

The chain employs TRBV4-3 and TRBJ2-7; unclear D gene. The CDR3 is 14 residues long. CDR1 is LGHNA and CDR2 is YSLEER in the germline V gene. With 1 base removed from V and 5 bases from J, the gap between germline ends came to 12 bases. CDR3 sequence reads: CASSQAVGRNEQYF. The CDR3 coding sequence is TGCGCCAGCAGCCAAGCGGTCGGAAGGAACGAGCAGTACTTC.

This chain uses TRBV11-2 with TRBJ1-2, with D maybe TRBD1 (6 bases). This CDR3 contains 17 residues. Germline V gene lookup returns CDR1 SGHAT and CDR2 FQNNGV. Trimming removed 5 bases from V and 0 bases from J, with 19 bases in between. In DNA, the CDR3 is TGTGCCAGCAGCCGTCGTGGTGGGGACAAAGCTAACTATGGCTACACCTTC. Protein: CASSRRGGDKANYGYTF.

V usage is TRBV5-1 and J usage is TRBJ2-7; 11 bases map to TRBD1. J lost 0 bases, V lost 4 bases, and 3 bases had no gene match. Per the germline V gene, CDR1 is SGHRS and CDR2 is YFSETQ. The CDR3 runs to 15 residues. CDR3 coding DNA: TGCGCCAGCAGCCTCGGACAGGGGGCCTCCTACGAGCAGTACTTC. Residues: CASSLGQGASYEQYF.

V is TRBV7-2 and J is TRBJ1-5; 8 bases line up with TRBD1. From germline, CDR1 is SGHTA and CDR2 FQGNSA. CDR3 size: 14 residues. After removal of 6 bases from V and 7 bases from J, the junction contained 8 bases not matched to a gene. In DNA form, the CDR3 reads TGTGCCAGCAGTACAGACAGGGGCAGGCAGCCCCAGCATTTT. It specifies CASSTDRGRQPQHF.

V gene TRBV2 combines with J gene TRBJ1-2, with a weak D call TRBD1 (5 bases). This CDR3 comprises 10 residues. V was shortened by 10 bases and J by 8 bases, with 11 bases between the two germline ends. CDR1 SNHLY and CDR2 FYNNEI come from the germline V gene. For the CDR3, the DNA is TGTGCCAACGCAGGGAGCGGCTACACCTTC. Residues: CANAGSGYTF.

The gene calls are TRBV6-5 and TRBJ1-6; TRBD1 agrees at 7 bases. Unmatched junction bases numbered 4, after V lost 5 bases and J lost 6 bases. The CDR3 has 14 residues. Germline CDR1 and CDR2: MNHEY and SVGAGI. The chain's CDR3 is CASSPGQVNSPLHF. CDR3 bases: TGTGCCAGCAGTCCCGGACAGGTTAATTCACCCCTCCACTTT.

The gene calls are TRBV29-1 and TRBJ1-2; TRBD1 aligns across 11 bases. Looked up from germline, CDR1 is SQVTM and CDR2 is ANQGSEA. Trimming cost V 7 bases and J 2 bases; bases outside gene matches: 18. The CDR3 consists of 18 residues. DNA for the CDR3: TGCAGCGCCCAATTGAGGACAGGGGGCAGGCAGTGGAACTATGGCTACACCTTC. Translating gives CSAQLRTGGRQWNYGYTF.

V usage is TRBV10-3 and J usage is TRBJ1-2, with no clear D. Trimming left V 5 bases short and J 4 bases short, with 17 bases between. This CDR3 is built from 15 residues. Looked up from germline, CDR1 is ENHRY and CDR2 is SYGVKD. CDR3 DNA: TGTGCCATCAGTCCCCCTGAGAACCGAGGCTATGGCTACACCTTC. This sequence encodes CAISPPENRGYGYTF.